The sequence of this T cell receptor beta chain was determined in a study of Ad26.COV2.S vaccination and SARS-CoV-2 variants. Across the study: Donor allocation was to the COV1001 Ad26.COV2.S trial arm. Overall study results and limits: Breadth measured for non-spike TCRs was similar across vaccine and placebo recipients. Spike-specific TCR breadth was greater in vaccine than placebo recipients.

With regard to this clone: Its cognate antigen is unknown.

The method was immunoSEQ multiplex PCR; TCRdb's version includes in-frame clones alone and lacks a portion of them. The table has about 420,000 clones, more than 75% seen once. V lost 3 bases, J lost 2 bases, and 6 bases stayed unmatched. Germline V gene sequence: CDR1 PRHDT, CDR2 FYEKMQ (reference sequence). The CDR3 extends over 15 amino acids. Treatment: 19 received Ad26.COV2.S at low or high dose, single or two shots; roughly five received placebo; per-sample allocation not given. All samples were drawn on day 63, counting from the first vaccine or placebo injection. The material was peripheral blood, obtained in a trial of Ad26.COV2.S vaccine versus placebo. This clonotype was sampled from a person between 18 and 59 years old who received the Ad26.COV2.S COVID-19 vaccine or a placebo. The chain carries TRBV13 and TRBJ2-7; TRBD2 matches 8 bases. The CDR3 sequence: CASSFSGGQAYEQYF. DNA of the CDR3: TGTGCCAGCAGCTTCAGCGGGGGCCAAGCCTACGAGCAGTACTTC. The whole variable domain, filled in from reference TRBV13 and TRBJ2-7, reads AAGVIQSPRHLIKEKRETATLKCYPIPRHDTVYWYQQGPGQDPQFLISFYEKMQSDKGSIPDRFSAQQFSDYHSELNMSSLELGDSALYFCASSFSGGQAYEQYFGPGTRLTVT.